The T cell receptor (beta chain) described here comes from a study of T cells in Graves' hyperthyroidism and ophthalmopathy. Findings of the study overall: A model of 13 V-J features distinguished ophthalmopathy from stable hyperthyroidism. Blood also contained most expanded thyroid clonotypes above 0.001. Ophthalmopathy was model-predicted a median around seven months pre-onset.

The TCR beta CDR3 regions underwent amplification using RNA transcripts as the source. HTBI primers were the set used in a first-round RT-PCR of the TCR CDR3. TCRdb re-called the multiplex PCR reads with MiXCR, one entry per CDR3 protein. The data show fewer than 450,000 distinct CDR3 sequences, with about 18% seen just once and around a third held by the top ten. This clonotype was observed many times. Its antigen is undetermined. The authors took PBMCs from roughly 9.3 ml fresh peripheral blood. V was cut by 4 bases and J by 8 bases, with 11 bases left in between. Germline lookup yields CDR1 MDHEN and CDR2 SYDVKM. This CDR3 is built from 13 residues.

The TCR was taken from a woman in her twenties or thirties with Graves' hyperthyroidism that later progressed to Graves' ophthalmopathy. V is TRBV28 and J is TRBJ1-4; no reliable D call. Sequenced input: blood. The CDR3 protein is CASSYRFNEKLFF. The CDR3, as DNA: TGTGCCAGCAGTTATCGATTTAACGAAAAACTGTTTTTT.